The text below deals with one T cell receptor beta chain. This sample was taken from a study of tumor-infiltrating lymphocytes in primary liver carcinoma. Researchers generated TCR beta cDNA from about 460 ng of total RNA, relying on a constant-region primer. Slightly modified ARM-PCR, run as three nested multiplex PCR rounds, produced the TCR beta libraries. TRBV1-TRBV30 forward primers and a C-beta reverse primer were used in the first two PCR rounds, which each ran for around 11 cycles. TCRdb re-derived calls from the multiplex PCR reads in MiXCR, one entry per CDR3 protein. The sample includes some 180,000 distinct CDR3 sequences, 85% of them seen just once. Germline CDR1 WSHSY, CDR2 SAAADI. V lost 8 bases and J lost 16; bases outside the gene matches: 8. The CDR3 covers 11 residues. Both RNA and DNA were isolated together from roughly 20-30 mg of bulk tissue that had not been sorted. Patients underwent surgical resection for primary liver carcinoma. Every tumor contributed samples taken at five separate regions.

The sequence derives from a man between 35 and 55 years old with primary liver carcinoma and hepatitis B virus infection. The material sequenced was tumor tissue from primary liver carcinoma. The chain uses TRBV10-2 and TRBJ1-5; 10 bases are shared with TRBD1. In nucleotides, the CDR3 is TGCGCCAGCGGACAGGGGGGGTTACAACATTTT. Protein sequence: CASGQGGLQHF.